This T cell receptor (beta chain) was captured in a study of T-cell memory formation after mild COVID-19. A few counts support this clonotype. The antigen is undetermined. TCRdb re-analysed the 5' RACE reads in MiXCR, keeping a single row per CDR3 protein. The table shows over 40,000 distinct CDR3 sequences, with around 12% occurring only once. Whole-study results and caveats: Among clones contracting day 15 to 85, CD4/CD8 was balanced, whereas later expanders leaned CD4+.

The CDR3 totals 15 residues. CDR1 is SGHTA and CDR2 is FQGNSA in the germline V gene. V shed 2 bases and J shed 2 bases, with 12 bases lying between them. This chain joins TRBV7-2 and TRBJ1-1; D perhaps matches TRBD1 (5 bases). The clonotype comes from a man aged 18 to 35 who had mild COVID-19 (a few samples of this study predate the infection). Cell type and time point are not known. Sequenced: PBMCs or a T cell subset sorted from them (not recorded which). CDR3 sequence: CASSLWGRANTEAFF. CDR3 sequence (DNA): TGTGCCAGCAGCTTATGGGGCCGGGCCAACACTGAAGCTTTCTTT. Full variable domain (outside the CDR3, taken from reference TRBV7-2 and TRBJ1-1): GAGVSQSPSNKVTEKGKDVELRCDPISGHTALYWYRQSLGQGLEFLIYFQGNSAPDKSGLPSDRFSAERTGGSVSTLTIQRTQQEDSAVYLCASSLWGRANTEAFFGQGTRLTVV.